The 10 T cell receptor beta chains below come from one sample, sequenced in a study of blood T cell repertoires in COVID-19. Measured with immunoSEQ multiplex PCR; TCRdb has only the in-frame clones, and not every one. The sample yields 300,000 or so clones, around 87% seen once. The sequenced material came from peripheral blood. These TCRs come from a woman aged 45-65 years who had recovered from COVID-19.

The chain combines TRBV9 with TRBJ2-2, with a weak D call TRBD2 (6 bases). V was clipped by 2 bases and J by 1 base, with 9 bases between them. This CDR3 contains 15 residues. Germline lookup yields CDR1 SGDLS and CDR2 YYNGEE. Here the CDR3 DNA reads TGTGCCAGCAGCGTGGGGCGGGAGAACACCGGGGAGCTGTTTTTT. This gives the protein CASSVGRENTGELFF. Drawing the rest from reference TRBV9 and TRBJ2-2, the complete variable domain is DSGVTQTPKHLITATGQRVTLRCSPRSGDLSVYWYQQSLDQGLQFLIQYYNGEERAKGNILERFSAQQFPDLHSELNLSSLELGDSALYFCASSVGRENTGELFFGEGSRLTVL.

On this clone: A junction boundary mismatches the germline segment, possibly from a read error. The chain is built from TRBV7-7 and TRBJ2-5, with D hard to call. There are 15 residues in the CDR3. The germline V gene encodes CDR1 SSHAT and CDR2 FNYEAQ (reference sequence). The CDR3 sequence: CASSLGMTGRETQYF. The DNA of the CDR3 is TGTGCTAGCAGCTTAGGGATGACGGGTAGGGAGACCCAGTACTTC. Full variable domain (rest looked up from reference TRBV7-7 and TRBJ2-5): GAGVSQSPRYKVTKRGQDVTLRCDPISSHATLYWYQQALGQGPEFLTYFNYEAQPDKSGLPSDRFSAERPEGSISTLTIQRTEQRDSAMYRCASSLGMTGRETQYFGPGTRLLVL.

The chain recombines TRBV28 with TRBJ2-4, with D possibly TRBD1 on 6 matching bases. CDR1 is MDHEN and CDR2 is SYDVKM in the germline V gene. This CDR3 has 14 amino acids. The V end lost 2 bases, the J end lost 3 bases, and 8 bases lay between the germline ends. The CDR3 reads CASSLPGDKNIQYF. CDR3 coding DNA: TGTGCCAGCAGTTTACCAGGGGACAAAAACATTCAGTACTTC.

This sequence joins TRBV28 and TRBJ1-2, with D hard to call. This CDR3 region has 12 residues. Germline assignment: CDR1 MDHEN and CDR2 SYDVKM. V lost 3 bases to trimming and J lost 5 bases, with 7 bases between them. The CDR3 region is CASSFEQYGYTF. The CDR3 bases are TGTGCCAGCAGTTTCGAGCAATATGGCTACACCTTC.

The chain recombines TRBV9 with TRBJ1-3; D ambiguous. Germline V lookup: CDR1 SGDLS, CDR2 YYNGEE. V gave up 0 bases and J gave up 4 bases, with 14 bases separating them. The CDR3 is 16 amino acids. This CDR3 is CASSVVSGGVGNTIYF. As DNA, the CDR3 is TGTGCCAGCAGCGTAGTTAGCGGCGGGGTAGGAAACACCATATATTTT.

The chain is built from TRBV6-1 and TRBJ2-5; D gene unclear. The germline V gene has CDR1 MNHNS and CDR2 SASEGT. The CDR3 is 13 residues long. The V end lost 2 bases, the J end lost 9 bases, and 13 bases lay between the germline ends. The CDR3 DNA reads TGTGCCAGCAGTGAATCATATAGCCCACCCCAGTACTTC. It is translated as CASSESYSPPQYF.

The CDR3 DNA follows: TGCGCCAGCAGCCCCCGGGGGGCATCTACCTACAATGAGCAGTTCTTC. Residues: CASSPRGASTYNEQFF. The rearrangement links TRBV5-1 to TRBJ2-1; tentatively, D is TRBD2 (7 bases). Trimming took 4 bases from V and 2 from J, leaving 16 bases between them. Germline CDR1 SGHRS, CDR2 YFSETQ. The CDR3 sequence is 16 residues long. Together with reference TRBV5-1 and TRBJ2-1, the CDR3 gives the full variable domain: KAGVTQTPRYLIKTRGQQVTLSCSPISGHRSVSWYQQTPGQGLQFLFEYFSETQRNKGNFPGRFSGRQFSNSRSEMNVSTLELGDSALYLCASSPRGASTYNEQFFGPGTRLTVL.

This rearrangement joins TRBV19 to TRBJ2-6, with TRBD1 matching over 7 bases. After removal of 3 bases from V and 4 bases from J, the junction contained 12 bases not matched to a gene. Germline CDR1 reads LNHDA; CDR2 reads SQIVND (reference sequence). The CDR3 is made up of 18 amino acids. As DNA, the CDR3 is TGTGCCAGTAGTATGACGACAGGGCACCATTCAGGGGCCAACGTCCTGACTTTC. Its protein product is CASSMTTGHHSGANVLTF.

The chain employs TRBV5-6 and TRBJ1-2; 7 bases match TRBD1. Per the germline V gene, CDR1 is SGHDT and CDR2 is YYEEEE. CDR3 length: 17 residues. J was trimmed by 0 bases and V by 4 bases; bases with no gene match: 12. CDR3 bases: TGTGCCAGCAGCAGTCGGGACAGAAGATTTACTAACTATGGCTACACCTTC. Amino acids: CASSSRDRRFTNYGYTF.

V usage is TRBV19 and J usage is TRBJ1-5, with D perhaps matching TRBD1 (6 bases). Trimming shortened V by 5 bases and J by 9 bases, and 14 bases separated the two germline ends. The CDR3 consists of 13 residues. Looked up from germline, CDR1 is LNHDA and CDR2 is SQIVND (reference sequence). In DNA form, the CDR3 reads TGTGCCAGTAGTCTCGACAGGTTGGCGCCCCAGCATTTT. Its translation is CASSLDRLAPQHF. The full variable domain, rest sourced from reference TRBV19 and TRBJ1-5, is DGGITQSPKYLFRKEGQNVTLSCEQNLNHDAMYWYRQDPGQGLRLIYYSQIVNDFQKGDIAEGYSVSREKKESFPLTVTSAQKNPTAFYLCASSLDRLAPQHFGDGTRLSIL.